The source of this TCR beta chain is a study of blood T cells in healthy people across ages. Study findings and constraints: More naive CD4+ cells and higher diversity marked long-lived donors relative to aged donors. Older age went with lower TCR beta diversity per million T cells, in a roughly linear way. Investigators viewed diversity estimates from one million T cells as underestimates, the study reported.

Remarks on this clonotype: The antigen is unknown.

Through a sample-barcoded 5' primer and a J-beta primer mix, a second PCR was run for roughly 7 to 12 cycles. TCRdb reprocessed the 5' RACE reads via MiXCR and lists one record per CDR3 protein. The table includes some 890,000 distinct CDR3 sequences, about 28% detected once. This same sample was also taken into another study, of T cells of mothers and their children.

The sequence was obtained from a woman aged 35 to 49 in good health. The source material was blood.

CDR3 in amino acids: CASTGPGQGAYNEQFF. CDR3 DNA sequence: TGTGCCAGCACCGGACCGGGACAGGGGGCCTACAATGAGCAGTTCTTC. The chain joins TRBV6-1 to TRBJ2-1, with 11 positions matching TRBD1. The CDR3 totals 16 residues. V trimming: 7 bases; J trimming: 2 bases; junction bases outside the gene matches: 7. Looked up from germline, CDR1 is MNHNS and CDR2 is SASEGT.